Listed below are T cell receptor beta chains from one sample, sequenced in a study of T cell changes during pregnancy in multiple sclerosis. Sequenced by immunoSEQ multiplex PCR; TCRdb stores in-frame clones only, minus some. The sample has around 24,000 clones; 86% are singletons. The material sequenced was CD8+ T cells from peripheral blood mononuclear cells, taken in the first trimester of pregnancy. These receptors were collected from a female donor in good health, enrolled as a control in a pregnancy study. The CDR3 runs from the conserved cysteine through the conserved F or W. D genes are given only for firm matches. Where a row states a size, it is once, few, many or the class of an expanded clone; other rows omit it.

D gene	V gene	J gene	clone size	CDR3 DNA	CDR3 protein
NA	TRBV28	TRBJ1-5	NA	TGTGCCAGCAGTTCACCAGGGGGCAATCAGCCCCAGCATTTT	CASSSPGGNQPQHF
NA	TRBV28	TRBJ2-5	NA	TGTGCCAGCAGTTTAGGAGGAACTACTCGGGAGACCCAGTACTTC	CASSLGGTTRETQYF
TRBD2	TRBV7-9	TRBJ2-2	NA	TGTGCCAGCAGCTACCCGACTAGCCAAGAGACCGGGGAGCTGTTTTTT	CASSYPTSQETGELFF
NA	TRBV2	TRBJ1-5	NA	TGTGCCAGCAGGGAGAGTAGCAATCAGCCCCAGCATTTT	CASRESSNQPQHF
TRBD2	TRBV6-4	TRBJ2-1	NA	TGTGCCAGCAGTAGCGGGAGTAACAATGAGCAGTTCTTC	CASSSGSNNEQFF
NA	TRBV5-5	TRBJ1-2	once	TGTGCCAGCAGCTTGGGAGACCAGGGTAACTATGGCTACACCTTC	CASSLGDQGNYGYTF
NA	TRBV5-1	TRBJ2-1	NA	TGCGCCAGCAGTCAGGGCTCCTACAATGAGCAGTTCTTC	CASSQGSYNEQFF
NA	TRBV28	TRBJ1-5	few	TGTGCCACGACTAGGGGTAATCAGCCCCAGCATTTT	CATTRGNQPQHF
TRBD1	TRBV4-1	TRBJ1-2	NA	TGCGCCAGCAGCCATCACACAGGGGGTGACTATGGCTACACCTTC	CASSHHTGGDYGYTF
TRBD2	TRBV4-2	TRBJ2-3	NA	TGTGCCAGCAGCCAAGGGGAGGGGAGAGATACGCAGTATTTT	CASSQGEGRDTQYF
TRBD2	TRBV28	TRBJ2-2	NA	TGTGCCAGCAGGCCGGGGACTAGTCTGGGGGAGCTGTTTTTT	CASRPGTSLGELFF
TRBD1	TRBV28	TRBJ2-3	NA	TGTGCCAGCACCACCCCCGGGACAGGGAGCACAGATACGCAGTATTTT	CASTTPGTGSTDTQYF
NA	TRBV11-3	TRBJ2-7	NA	TGTGCCAGCAGCTCCGCCCAGGGTTACGAGCAGTACTTC	CASSSAQGYEQYF
NA	TRBV7-9	TRBJ1-1	once	TGTGCCAGCAGTTCAGGGGCCAGGGAAGCTTTCTTT	CASSSGAREAFF
TRBD1	TRBV4-1	TRBJ2-7	NA	TGCGCCAGCAGCCAAGATAGGGAGAGACAGGGGGAGTCCTACGAGCAGTACTTC	CASSQDRERQGESYEQYF
NA	TRBV6-1	TRBJ1-1	once	TGTGCCAGCAGTGCCAAATCAGGGGAAGGAACTGAAGCTTTCTTT	CASSAKSGEGTEAFF
TRBD1	TRBV13	TRBJ2-5	NA	TGTGCCAGCAGCGAGGGACAGGACAAAGAGACCCAGTACTTC	CASSEGQDKETQYF
TRBD1	TRBV28	TRBJ2-1	NA	TGTGCCAGCAGTTGGTCGGGACAGGGAGTGTATGAGCAGTTCTTC	CASSWSGQGVYEQFF
NA	TRBV5-1	TRBJ1-1	NA	TGCGCCAGCAGCTTGTCACGAGCGAACACTGAAGCTTTCTTT	CASSLSRANTEAFF
TRBD1	TRBV29-1	TRBJ2-1	NA	TGCAGCGCAGGACAGGGCTCCTACAATGAGCAGTTCTTC	CSAGQGSYNEQFF
TRBD1	TRBV6-5	TRBJ2-7	NA	TGTGCCAGCAGTTACCGGACAGGGGGCGACGAGCAGTACTTC	CASSYRTGGDEQYF
NA	TRBV28	TRBJ1-5	NA	TGTGCCAGCAGTTCCCCGACAGGAGAGATCAATCAGCCCCAGCATTTT	CASSSPTGEINQPQHF
NA	TRBV19	TRBJ1-1	NA	TGTGCCAGTAGTATTCTATGGGACACCCGCGTGAACACTGAAGCTTTCTTT	CASSILWDTRVNTEAFF
TRBD2	TRBV5-6	TRBJ2-1	NA	TGTGCCAGCAGCTCACGGGAGGGTGAGCAGTTCTTC	CASSSREGEQFF
NA	TRBV28	TRBJ2-1	NA	TGTGCCAGCAGTTTATACCGATCCTCTACAGGTGAGCAGTTCTTC	CASSLYRSSTGEQFF
TRBD1	TRBV2	TRBJ2-1	NA	TGTGCCAGCAGTGATATTGTTTTAGTGAGGGACAGGCAAGGCAATGAGCAGTTCTTC	CASSDIVLVRDRQGNEQFF
NA	TRBV29-1	TRBJ2-3	once	TGCAGCGTTGAGGAGGGGGACTACCCTAGTAATACGCAGTATTTT	CSVEEGDYPSNTQYF
NA	TRBV9	TRBJ2-2	NA	TGTGCCAGCAGCGAGCTTAACACCGGGGAGCTGTTTTTT	CASSELNTGELFF
TRBD2	TRBV5-1	TRBJ2-3	NA	TGCGCCAGCAGCGTACACCAAGCGGGGTCCGCAGATACGCAGTATTTT	CASSVHQAGSADTQYF
TRBD2	TRBV6-6	TRBJ2-1	NA	TGTGCCAGCAGTTACGAGGGGACTAGCTACAATGAGCAGTTCTTC	CASSYEGTSYNEQFF
NA	TRBV27	TRBJ1-2	NA	TGTGCCAGCAGTGTAAATTGGGCCGACCCTTGGAGCTACACCTTC	CASSVNWADPWSYTF
TRBD1	TRBV4-1	TRBJ2-1	NA	TGCGCCAGCAGCCGGACGTCCGGGACAGGGGCCTACAATGAGCAGTTCTTC	CASSRTSGTGAYNEQFF
NA	TRBV5-4	TRBJ2-3	once	TGTGCCAGCAGCAAAGAACTCCTACCATTGGATACGCAGTATTTT	CASSKELLPLDTQYF
NA	TRBV4-3	TRBJ1-3	NA	TGCGCCAGCAGCCAAGGAGGGATAGATGGAAACACCATATATTTT	CASSQGGIDGNTIYF
NA	TRBV5-6	TRBJ2-3	NA	TGTGCCAGCAGCTTCCAAACAGATACGCAGTATTTT	CASSFQTDTQYF
NA	TRBV6-1	TRBJ2-3	once	TGTGCCGGAGAACAGGGTCAGGGGACAGATACGCAGTATTTT	CAGEQGQGTDTQYF
NA	TRBV29-1	TRBJ2-5	NA	TGCAGCGTTCGTATCCAAGAGACCCAGTACTTC	CSVRIQETQYF
TRBD1	TRBV18	TRBJ1-2	NA	TGTGCCAGCTCAGCAGAACAGGGGGCAGATGGCTACACCTTC	CASSAEQGADGYTF
NA	TRBV7-9	TRBJ1-1	NA	TGTGCCAGCAGCGCCTATCGGGTCGACACTGAAGCTTTCTTT	CASSAYRVDTEAFF
TRBD2	TRBV7-6	TRBJ2-1	NA	TGTGCCAGCAGCTTACTAGCGGGGGCCAACAATGAGCAGTTCTTC	CASSLLAGANNEQFF
NA	TRBV9	TRBJ2-1	NA	TGTGCCAGCAGCGGGAGGGGCTACAATGAGCAGTTCTTC	CASSGRGYNEQFF
TRBD1	TRBV4-1	TRBJ1-1	NA	TGCGCCAGCAGCCCCGGACAGGGAAACACTGAAGCTTTCTTT	CASSPGQGNTEAFF
TRBD2	TRBV2	TRBJ2-7	NA	TGTGCCAGCAAGGGGAGGGGACTAGCGGGGCCTACCTACGAGCAGTACTTC	CASKGRGLAGPTYEQYF
NA	TRBV11-2	TRBJ1-2	once	TGTGCCAGCAGCGATCAAGGGGGTAATGGCTACACCTTC	CASSDQGGNGYTF
TRBD2	TRBV9	TRBJ2-1	NA	TGTGCCAGCAGCCCTAGCGGAGACCGTTACAATGAGCAGTTCTTC	CASSPSGDRYNEQFF
NA	TRBV5-1	TRBJ2-7	NA	TGCGCCAGCAGCGACTCAATAATAGCGGCCTCCTACGAGCAGTACTTC	CASSDSIIAASYEQYF
TRBD2	TRBV7-9	TRBJ2-3	NA	TGTGCCAGCAGCTTAGCGGTCGGGACTAGGACAGATACGCAGTATTTT	CASSLAVGTRTDTQYF
TRBD2	TRBV6-5	TRBJ2-7	NA	TGTGCCAGCAGCAACTCGGGACTAGCTTTCCACGAGCAGTACTTC	CASSNSGLAFHEQYF
NA	TRBV6-5	TRBJ2-1	once	TGTGCCAGCAGTGGCGGACTCATTAAGAATGAGCAGTTCTTC	CASSGGLIKNEQFF
TRBD2	TRBV19	TRBJ2-1	NA	TGTGCCAGTAGTGCATGGACTAGCGGGCTGTACAATGAGCAGTTCTTC	CASSAWTSGLYNEQFF
NA	TRBV6-1	TRBJ2-7	medium-sized	TGTGCCAGCAGCGAGGAACCAACTAGCTCCTACGAGCAGTACTTC	CASSEEPTSSYEQYF
TRBD1	TRBV4-1	TRBJ2-1	NA	TGCGCCAGCAGCCAGATCAGGGGGAATGAGCAGTTCTTC	CASSQIRGNEQFF
NA	TRBV4-3	TRBJ1-1	NA	TGCGCCAGCAGCCAAGAAGCCTCAGGGTATGACACTGAAGCTTTCTTT	CASSQEASGYDTEAFF
TRBD1	TRBV27	TRBJ1-1	NA	TGTGCCAGCAGCCCGACAGGGAGCAGCCTATTTAACACTGAAGCTTTCTTT	CASSPTGSSLFNTEAFF
NA	TRBV7-9	TRBJ1-5	NA	TGTGCCAGCAGCTTGACGGGGAAGGGCAATCAGCCCCAGCATTTT	CASSLTGKGNQPQHF
TRBD1	TRBV4-2	TRBJ1-5	NA	TGTGCCAGCAGCCAAGATCACGGGACAGGGAATCAGCCCCAGCATTTT	CASSQDHGTGNQPQHF
TRBD2	TRBV28	TRBJ2-1	NA	TGTGCCAGCAGTTTAGCGGGGGGCCTCTTTGAGCAGTTCTTC	CASSLAGGLFEQFF
TRBD2	TRBV27	TRBJ2-5	NA	TGTGCCAGCATCCCGGGGGGGGGCGAGACCCAGTACTTC	CASIPGGGETQYF
TRBD1	TRBV4-2	TRBJ2-3	NA	TGTGCCAGCAGCCCTCCGGGACAGGGGACGGATACGCAGTATTTT	CASSPPGQGTDTQYF
NA	TRBV19	TRBJ1-4	NA	TGTGCCAGTACCTCCCGCTATTTACAGGGCCAAAATGAAAAACTGTTTTTT	CASTSRYLQGQNEKLFF